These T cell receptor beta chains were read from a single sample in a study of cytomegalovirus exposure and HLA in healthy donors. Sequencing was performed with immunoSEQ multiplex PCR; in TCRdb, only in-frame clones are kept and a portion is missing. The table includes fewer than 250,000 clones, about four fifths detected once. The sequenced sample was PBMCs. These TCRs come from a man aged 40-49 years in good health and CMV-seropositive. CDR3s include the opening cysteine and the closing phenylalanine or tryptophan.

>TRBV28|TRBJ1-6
CASSRVEQLNSPLHF
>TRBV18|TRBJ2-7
CASSPYTGNSYEQYF
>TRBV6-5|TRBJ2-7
CASSYSSLGPYEQYF
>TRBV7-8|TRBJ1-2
CASSPTGQGKSGYTF
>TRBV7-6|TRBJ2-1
CASSAMGREQFF
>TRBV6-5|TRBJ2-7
CASRSLAGGYEQYF
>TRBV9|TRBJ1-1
CASSVGPGDSTEAFF
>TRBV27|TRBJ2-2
CASSPGTSGGTNTGELFF
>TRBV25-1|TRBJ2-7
CASSEWEGRKTYEQYF
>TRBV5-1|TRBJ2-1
CASSLTGDPYNEQFF
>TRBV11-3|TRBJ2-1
CASSLDLSGTGGRQFF
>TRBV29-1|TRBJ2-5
CSVLAAQETQYF
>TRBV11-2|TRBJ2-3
CASSAGIGRQGTDTQYF
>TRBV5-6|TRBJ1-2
CASSVQGAVFLSANYGYTF
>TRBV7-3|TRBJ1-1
CASSQVGQGSTEAFF
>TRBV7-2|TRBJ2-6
CASSPVWANVLTF
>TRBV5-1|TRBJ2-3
CASSLRTPADTQYF
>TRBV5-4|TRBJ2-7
CASSWGQGPYEQYF
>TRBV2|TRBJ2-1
CASSAGVQSEQFF
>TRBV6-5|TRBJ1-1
CASSYSKGISTEAFF
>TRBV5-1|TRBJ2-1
CASSYVRTSGSFNEQFF
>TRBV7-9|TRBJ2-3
CASSLRDRGLEGPDNTQYF
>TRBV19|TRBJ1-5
CASSTRQGGQPQHF
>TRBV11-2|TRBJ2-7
CASSPSDRTGWEQYF
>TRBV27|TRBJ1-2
CASSLRGYGYTF
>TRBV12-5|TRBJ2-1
CASGLVRGTYNEQFF
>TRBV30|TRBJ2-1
CAWTSGSSYNEQFF
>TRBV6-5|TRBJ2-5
CASSASGTKETQYF
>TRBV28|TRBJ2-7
CASSLRKHPYEQYF
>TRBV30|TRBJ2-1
CAWRAGRNEQFF
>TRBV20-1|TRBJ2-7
CSGGESYEQYF
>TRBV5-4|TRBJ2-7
CASSIFLAGGATDEQYF
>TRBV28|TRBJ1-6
CVTYPGQDSYNSPLHF
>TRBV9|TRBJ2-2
CASSAAGELFF
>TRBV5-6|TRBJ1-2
CASSLVGNYGYTF
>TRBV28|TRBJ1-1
CASSNTGIEAFF
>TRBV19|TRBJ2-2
CATSTGRTTGELFF
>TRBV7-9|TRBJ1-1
CASSFGQKNTEAFF
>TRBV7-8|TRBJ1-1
CASSSVADLGGTEAFF
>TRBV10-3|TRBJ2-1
CAIQRPSYNEQFF
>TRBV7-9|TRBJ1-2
CASSLGTGNYGYTF
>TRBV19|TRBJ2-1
CASSSQREWDEQFF
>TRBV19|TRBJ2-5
CASSPIFGQETQYF
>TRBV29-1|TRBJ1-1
CSVEGTVKAFF
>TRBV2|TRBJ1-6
CASSTGGNSPLHF
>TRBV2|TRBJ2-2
CASSEGGGLGELFF
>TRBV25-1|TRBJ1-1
CASSLGQGTTLNTEAFF
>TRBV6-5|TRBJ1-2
CASSYSSGQHYGYTF
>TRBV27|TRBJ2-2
CASKGLAGYTGELFF
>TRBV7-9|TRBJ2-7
CASSLPASGMSSYEQYF
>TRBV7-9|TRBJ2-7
CASSFRTGGEQYF
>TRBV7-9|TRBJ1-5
CASSLGEAGAQPQHF
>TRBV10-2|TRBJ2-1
CASSGEGRLYNEQFF
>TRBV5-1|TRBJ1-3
CASSPDGKSGDF
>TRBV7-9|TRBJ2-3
CASSPGLAVTDTQYF
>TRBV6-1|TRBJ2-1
CASSAGGSPANEQFF
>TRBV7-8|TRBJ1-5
CASSELRGVDQPQHF
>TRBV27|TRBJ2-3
CASRESGTGGADTQYF
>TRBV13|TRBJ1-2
CASSVGQLYGYTF
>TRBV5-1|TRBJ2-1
CASSLGLDEQFF